This TCR beta chain was observed in a study of cytomegalovirus exposure and HLA in healthy donors. The study's findings and limits: Listed as cytomegalovirus-associated were 150 to 200 TCR beta chains. Among TCR sequences, most were rare, though some public TCRs appeared in many donors.

Remarks on this clone: Its matching antigen is unknown.

The germline V and J ends were trimmed by 1 base and 4 bases, with 13 bases remaining between them. The CDR3 contains 15 residues. Germline CDR1 is LNHDA and CDR2 is SQIVND (reference sequence). Measured with immunoSEQ multiplex PCR; TCRdb has only the in-frame clones, and not every one. The repertoire holds approximately 180,000 clones, with approximately 87% as singletons. Among the 110 or so subjects of the validation cohort, separate from the approximately 700-subject first cohort, were the donors. The sample consisted of PBMCs. The rearrangement links TRBV19 to TRBJ1-1; weak D call: TRBD1 (5 bases). This receptor was obtained from a woman in her twenties or thirties in good health and CMV-seronegative. The CDR3 nucleotides read TGTGCCAGTAGTATAGCGTGGGGCTTGGGCACTGAAGCTTTCTTT. This translates into CASSIAWGLGTEAFF. Variable domain in full (rest from reference TRBV19 and TRBJ1-1): DGGITQSPKYLFRKEGQNVTLSCEQNLNHDAMYWYRQDPGQGLRLIYYSQIVNDFQKGDIAEGYSVSREKKESFPLTVTSAQKNPTAFYLCASSIAWGLGTEAFFGQGTRLTVV.